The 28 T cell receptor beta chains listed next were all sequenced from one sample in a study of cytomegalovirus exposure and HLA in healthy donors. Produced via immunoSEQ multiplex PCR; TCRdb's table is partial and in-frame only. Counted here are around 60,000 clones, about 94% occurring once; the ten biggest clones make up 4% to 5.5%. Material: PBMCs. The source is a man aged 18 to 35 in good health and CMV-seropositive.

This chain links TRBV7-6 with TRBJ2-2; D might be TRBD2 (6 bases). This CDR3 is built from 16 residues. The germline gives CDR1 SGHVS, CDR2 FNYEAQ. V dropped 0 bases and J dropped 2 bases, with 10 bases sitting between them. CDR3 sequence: CASSLAGRDNTGELFF. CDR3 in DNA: TGTGCCAGCAGCTTAGCCGGGCGGGATAACACCGGGGAGCTGTTTTTT.

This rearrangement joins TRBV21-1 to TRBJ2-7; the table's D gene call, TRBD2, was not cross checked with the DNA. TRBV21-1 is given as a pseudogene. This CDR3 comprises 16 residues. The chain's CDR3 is CASSIGTSCPQYEQYF. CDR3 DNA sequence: TGTGCCAGCAGTATCGGGACTTCTTGTCCCCAATACGAGCAGTACTTC.

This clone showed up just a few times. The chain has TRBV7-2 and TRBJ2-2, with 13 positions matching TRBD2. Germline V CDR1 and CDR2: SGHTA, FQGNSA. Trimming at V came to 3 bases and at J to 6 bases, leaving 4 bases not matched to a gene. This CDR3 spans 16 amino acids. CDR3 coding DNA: TGTGCCAGCAGCTTGGGACTAGCGGGAAGGTCCGGGGAGCTGTTTTTT. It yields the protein CASSLGLAGRSGELFF.

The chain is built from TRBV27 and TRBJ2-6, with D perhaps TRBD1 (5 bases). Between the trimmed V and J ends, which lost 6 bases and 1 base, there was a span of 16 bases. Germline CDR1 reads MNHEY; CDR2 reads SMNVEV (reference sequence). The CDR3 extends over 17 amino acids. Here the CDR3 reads CASRPGQGRSGANVLTF. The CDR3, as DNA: TGTGCCAGCAGACCCGGGCAGGGAAGATCTGGGGCCAACGTCCTGACTTTC.

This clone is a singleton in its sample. DNA for the CDR3: TGTGCCAGCAGCTCTAGCGGGGGAGGATACAATGAGCAGTTCTTC. It translates to CASSSSGGGYNEQFF. The chain carries TRBV5-4 and TRBJ2-1; 10 nucleotides line up with TRBD2. Per the germline V gene, CDR1 is SGHNT and CDR2 is YYREEE (reference sequence). The J segment lost 4 bases and the V segment lost 3 bases, leaving 4 bases of the junction unmatched. The CDR3 has 15 amino acids.

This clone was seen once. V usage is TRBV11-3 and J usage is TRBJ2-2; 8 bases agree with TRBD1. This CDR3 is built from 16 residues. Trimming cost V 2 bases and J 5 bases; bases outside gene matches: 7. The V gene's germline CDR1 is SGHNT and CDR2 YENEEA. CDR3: CASSLYWTGRTGELFF. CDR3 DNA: TGTGCCAGCAGCTTATACTGGACAGGGAGGACCGGGGAGCTGTTTTTT.

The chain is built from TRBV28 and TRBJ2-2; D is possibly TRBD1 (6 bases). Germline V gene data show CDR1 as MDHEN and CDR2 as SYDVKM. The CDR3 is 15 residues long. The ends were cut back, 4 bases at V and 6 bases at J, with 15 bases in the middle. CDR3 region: CASSSHAEGAGELFF. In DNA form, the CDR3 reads TGTGCCAGCAGTTCCCATGCTGAGGGGGCCGGGGAGCTGTTTTTT.

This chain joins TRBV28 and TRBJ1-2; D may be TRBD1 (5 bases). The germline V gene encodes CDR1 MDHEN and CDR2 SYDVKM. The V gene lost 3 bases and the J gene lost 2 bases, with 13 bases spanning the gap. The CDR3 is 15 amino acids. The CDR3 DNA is TGTGCCAGCAGTTTTGGCGGGGGGTACAACTATGGCTACACCTTC. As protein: CASSFGGGYNYGYTF.

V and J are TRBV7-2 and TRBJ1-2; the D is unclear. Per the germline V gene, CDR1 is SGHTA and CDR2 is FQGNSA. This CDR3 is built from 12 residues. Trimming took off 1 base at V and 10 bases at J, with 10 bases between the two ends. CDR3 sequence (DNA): TGTGCCAGCAGCTTAGGAGACCTAGACTACACCTTC. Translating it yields CASSLGDLDYTF.

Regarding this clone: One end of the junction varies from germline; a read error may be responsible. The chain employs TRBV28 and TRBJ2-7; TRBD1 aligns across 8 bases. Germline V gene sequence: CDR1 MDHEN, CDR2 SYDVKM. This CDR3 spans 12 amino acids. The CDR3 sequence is CTSNRGSYEQYF. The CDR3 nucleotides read TGTACCAGTAACAGGGGGAGCTACGAGCAGTACTTC. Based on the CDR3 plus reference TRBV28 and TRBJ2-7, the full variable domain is DVKVTQSSRYLVKRTGEKVFLECVQDMDHENMFWYRQDPGLGLRLIYFSYDVKMKEKGDIPEGYSVSREKKERFSLILESASTNQTSMYLCTSNRGSYEQYFGPGTRLTVT.

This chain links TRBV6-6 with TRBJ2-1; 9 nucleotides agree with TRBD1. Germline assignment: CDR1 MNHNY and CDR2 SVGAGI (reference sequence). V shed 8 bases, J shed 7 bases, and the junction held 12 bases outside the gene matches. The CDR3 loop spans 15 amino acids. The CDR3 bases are TGTGCCAGCGAATATTCGGGACAGGGAAGAAATGAGCAGTTCTTC. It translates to CASEYSGQGRNEQFF.

In DNA form, the CDR3 reads TGTGCCAGTAGTACGACAGGGGGCTCCTACGAGCAGTACTTC. Translating gives CASSTTGGSYEQYF. V usage is TRBV19 and J usage is TRBJ2-7; 9 nucleotides match TRBD1. The V and J ends lost 4 bases and 0 bases, in that order; junction bases with no gene match: 1. Looked up from germline, CDR1 is LNHDA and CDR2 is SQIVND (reference sequence). The CDR3 sequence is 14 residues long.

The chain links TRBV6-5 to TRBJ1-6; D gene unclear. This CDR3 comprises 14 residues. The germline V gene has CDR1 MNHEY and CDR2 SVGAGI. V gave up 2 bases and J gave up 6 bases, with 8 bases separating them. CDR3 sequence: CASSYGGSNSPLHF. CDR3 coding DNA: TGTGCCAGCAGTTACGGCGGCAGTAATTCACCCCTCCACTTT.

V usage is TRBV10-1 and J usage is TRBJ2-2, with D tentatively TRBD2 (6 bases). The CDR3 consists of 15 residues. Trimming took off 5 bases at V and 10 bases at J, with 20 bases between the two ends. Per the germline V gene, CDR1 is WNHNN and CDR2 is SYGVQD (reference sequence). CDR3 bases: TGCGCCAGCAGTTCTAGTCGGGGGTGGGAGGCGGAGCTGTTTTTT. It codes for CASSSSRGWEAELFF.

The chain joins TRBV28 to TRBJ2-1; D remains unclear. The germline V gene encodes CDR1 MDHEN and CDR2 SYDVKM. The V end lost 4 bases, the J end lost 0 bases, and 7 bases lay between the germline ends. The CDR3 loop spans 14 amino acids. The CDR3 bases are TGTGCCAGCAGTTCATGGAGCTCCTACAATGAGCAGTTCTTC. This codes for CASSSWSSYNEQFF. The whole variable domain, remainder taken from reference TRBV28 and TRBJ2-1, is DVKVTQSSRYLVKRTGEKVFLECVQDMDHENMFWYRQDPGLGLRLIYFSYDVKMKEKGDIPEGYSVSREKKERFSLILESASTNQTSMYLCASSSWSSYNEQFFGPGTRLTVL.

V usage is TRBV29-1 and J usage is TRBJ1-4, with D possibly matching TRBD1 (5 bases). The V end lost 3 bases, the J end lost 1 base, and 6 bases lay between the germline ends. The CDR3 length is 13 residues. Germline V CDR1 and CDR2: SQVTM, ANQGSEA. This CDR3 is CSVDQGTNEKLFF. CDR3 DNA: TGCAGCGTTGATCAGGGAACTAATGAAAAACTGTTTTTT.

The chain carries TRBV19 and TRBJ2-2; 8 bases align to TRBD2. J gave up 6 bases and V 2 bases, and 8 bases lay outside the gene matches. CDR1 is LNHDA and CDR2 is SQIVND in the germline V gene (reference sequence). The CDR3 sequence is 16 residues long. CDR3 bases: TGTGCCAGTAGTATATTAGCGGGAAGTGCGGCCGGGGAGCTGTTTTTT. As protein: CASSILAGSAAGELFF. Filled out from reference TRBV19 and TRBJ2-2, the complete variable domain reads DGGITQSPKYLFRKEGQNVTLSCEQNLNHDAMYWYRQDPGQGLRLIYYSQIVNDFQKGDIAEGYSVSREKKESFPLTVTSAQKNPTAFYLCASSILAGSAAGELFFGEGSRLTVL.

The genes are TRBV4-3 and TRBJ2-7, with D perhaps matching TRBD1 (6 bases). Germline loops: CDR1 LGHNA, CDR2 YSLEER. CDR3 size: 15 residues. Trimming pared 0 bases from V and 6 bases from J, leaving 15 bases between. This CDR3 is CASSQDRGNWGEQYF. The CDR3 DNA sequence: TGCGCCAGCAGCCAAGATAGGGGGAACTGGGGCGAGCAGTACTTC.

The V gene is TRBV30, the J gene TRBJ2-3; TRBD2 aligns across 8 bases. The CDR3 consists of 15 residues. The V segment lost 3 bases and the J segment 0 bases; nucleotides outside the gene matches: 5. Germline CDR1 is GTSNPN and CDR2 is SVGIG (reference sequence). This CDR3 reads CAWRYPSGSTDTQYF. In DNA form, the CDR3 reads TGTGCCTGGAGGTATCCTAGCGGGAGCACAGATACGCAGTATTTT.

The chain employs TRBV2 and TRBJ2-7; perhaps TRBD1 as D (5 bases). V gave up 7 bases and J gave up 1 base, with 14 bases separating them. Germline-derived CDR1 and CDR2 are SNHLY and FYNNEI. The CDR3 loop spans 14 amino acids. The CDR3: CASTQGHSSYEQYF. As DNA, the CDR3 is TGTGCCAGCACCCAAGGACACAGTTCCTACGAGCAGTACTTC.

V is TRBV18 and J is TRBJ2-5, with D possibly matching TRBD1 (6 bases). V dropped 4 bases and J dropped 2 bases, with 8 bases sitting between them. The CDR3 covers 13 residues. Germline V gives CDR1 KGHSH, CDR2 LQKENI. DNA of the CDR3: TGTGCCAGCTCACGCGGACAGCAAGAGACCCAGTACTTC. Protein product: CASSRGQQETQYF.

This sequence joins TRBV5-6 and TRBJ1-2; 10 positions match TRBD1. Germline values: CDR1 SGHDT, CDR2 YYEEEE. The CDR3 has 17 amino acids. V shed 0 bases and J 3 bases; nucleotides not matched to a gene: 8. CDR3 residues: CASSLGRTGGLYYGYTF. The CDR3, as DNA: TGTGCCAGCAGCTTGGGGCGGACAGGGGGTTTGTACTATGGCTACACCTTC.

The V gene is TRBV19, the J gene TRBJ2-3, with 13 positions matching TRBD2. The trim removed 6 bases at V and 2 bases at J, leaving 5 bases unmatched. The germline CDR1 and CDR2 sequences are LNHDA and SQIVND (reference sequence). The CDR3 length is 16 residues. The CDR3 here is CASRPGLAGHTDTQYF. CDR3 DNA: TGTGCCAGTAGGCCGGGACTAGCGGGACACACAGATACGCAGTATTTT.

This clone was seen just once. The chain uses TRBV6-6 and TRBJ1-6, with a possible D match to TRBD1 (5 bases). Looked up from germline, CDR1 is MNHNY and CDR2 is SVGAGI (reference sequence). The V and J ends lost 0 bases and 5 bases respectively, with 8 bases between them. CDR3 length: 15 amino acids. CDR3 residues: CASSYSKGDNSPLHF. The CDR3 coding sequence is TGTGCCAGCAGTTACTCGAAAGGGGATAATTCACCCCTCCACTTT.

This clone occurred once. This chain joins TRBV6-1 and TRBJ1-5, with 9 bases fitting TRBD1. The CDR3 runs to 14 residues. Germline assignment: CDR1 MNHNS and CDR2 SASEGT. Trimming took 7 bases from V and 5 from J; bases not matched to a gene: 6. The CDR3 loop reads CASKGQGIYQPQHF. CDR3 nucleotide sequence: TGTGCCAGCAAAGGACAGGGGATTTATCAGCCCCAGCATTTT.

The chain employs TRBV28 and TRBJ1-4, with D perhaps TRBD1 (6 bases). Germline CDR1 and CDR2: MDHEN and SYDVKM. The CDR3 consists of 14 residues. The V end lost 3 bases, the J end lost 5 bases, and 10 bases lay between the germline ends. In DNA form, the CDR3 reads TGTGCCAGCAGTTTCTCGCAGGGGAATGAAAAACTGTTTTTT. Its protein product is CASSFSQGNEKLFF.

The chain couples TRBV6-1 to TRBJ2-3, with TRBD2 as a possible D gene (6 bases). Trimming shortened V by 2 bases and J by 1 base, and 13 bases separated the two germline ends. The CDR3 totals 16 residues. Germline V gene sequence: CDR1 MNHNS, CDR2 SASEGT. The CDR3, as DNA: TGTGCCAGCAGTGAACTTCGGGGCGGGGGCACAGATACGCAGTATTTT. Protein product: CASSELRGGGTDTQYF.

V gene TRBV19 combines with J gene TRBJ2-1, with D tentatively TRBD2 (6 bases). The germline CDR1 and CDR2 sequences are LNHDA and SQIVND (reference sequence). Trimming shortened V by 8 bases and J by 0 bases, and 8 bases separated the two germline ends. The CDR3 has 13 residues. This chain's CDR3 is CASQDYSYNEQFF. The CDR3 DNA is TGTGCCAGTCAGGACTACTCCTACAATGAGCAGTTCTTC.